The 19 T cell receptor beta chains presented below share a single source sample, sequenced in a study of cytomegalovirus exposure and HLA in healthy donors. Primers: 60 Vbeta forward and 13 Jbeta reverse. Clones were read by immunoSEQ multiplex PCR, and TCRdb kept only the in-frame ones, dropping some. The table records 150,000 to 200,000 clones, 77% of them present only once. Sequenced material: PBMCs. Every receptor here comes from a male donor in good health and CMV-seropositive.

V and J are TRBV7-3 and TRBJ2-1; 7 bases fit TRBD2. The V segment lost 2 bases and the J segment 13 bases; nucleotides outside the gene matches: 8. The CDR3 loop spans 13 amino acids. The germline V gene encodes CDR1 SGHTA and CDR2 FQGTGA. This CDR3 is CASSLSEAGVQFF. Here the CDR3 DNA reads TGTGCCAGCAGCTTATCTGAGGCGGGGGTACAGTTCTTC.

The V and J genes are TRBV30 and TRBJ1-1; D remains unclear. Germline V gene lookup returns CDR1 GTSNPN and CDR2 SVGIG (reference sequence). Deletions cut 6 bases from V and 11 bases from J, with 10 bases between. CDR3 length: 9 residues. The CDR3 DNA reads TGTGCCTGCCACGGGAGCGCTTTCTTT. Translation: CACHGSAFF.

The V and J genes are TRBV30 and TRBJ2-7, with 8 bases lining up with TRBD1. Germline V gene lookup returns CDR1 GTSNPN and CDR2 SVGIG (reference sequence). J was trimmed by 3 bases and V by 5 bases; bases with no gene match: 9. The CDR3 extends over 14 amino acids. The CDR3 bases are TGTGCCTGGTTAGACAGGGGATTAAGCTACGAGCAGTACTTC. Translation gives CAWLDRGLSYEQYF.

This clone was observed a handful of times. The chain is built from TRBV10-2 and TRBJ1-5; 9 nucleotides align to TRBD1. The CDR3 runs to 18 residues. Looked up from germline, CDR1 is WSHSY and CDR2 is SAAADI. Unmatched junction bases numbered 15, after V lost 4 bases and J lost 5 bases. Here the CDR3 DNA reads TGCGCCAGCAGTGGAATCATATTTGGGACAGGGAAGTATCAGCCCCAGCATTTT. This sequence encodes CASSGIIFGTGKYQPQHF.

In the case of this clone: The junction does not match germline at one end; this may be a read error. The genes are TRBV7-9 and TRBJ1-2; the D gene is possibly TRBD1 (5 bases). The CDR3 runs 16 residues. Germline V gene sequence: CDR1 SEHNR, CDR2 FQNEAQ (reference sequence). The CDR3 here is CSSSSSQGIINYGYTF. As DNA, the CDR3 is TGTTCCAGCAGCTCATCCCAGGGAATCATTAACTATGGCTACACCTTC.

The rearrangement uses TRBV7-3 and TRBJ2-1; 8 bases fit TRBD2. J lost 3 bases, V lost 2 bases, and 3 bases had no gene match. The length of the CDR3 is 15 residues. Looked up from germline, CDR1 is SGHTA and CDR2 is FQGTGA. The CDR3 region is CASSLGGGIYNEQFF. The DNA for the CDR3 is TGTGCCAGCAGCTTAGGCGGGGGGATCTACAATGAGCAGTTCTTC.

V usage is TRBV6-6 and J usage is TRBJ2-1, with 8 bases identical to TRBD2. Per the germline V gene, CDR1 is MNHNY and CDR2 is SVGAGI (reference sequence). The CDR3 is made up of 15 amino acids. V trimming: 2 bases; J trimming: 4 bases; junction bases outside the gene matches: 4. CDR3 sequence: CASSYGRGGYNEQFF. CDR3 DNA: TGTGCCAGCAGTTACGGACGGGGGGGATACAATGAGCAGTTCTTC.

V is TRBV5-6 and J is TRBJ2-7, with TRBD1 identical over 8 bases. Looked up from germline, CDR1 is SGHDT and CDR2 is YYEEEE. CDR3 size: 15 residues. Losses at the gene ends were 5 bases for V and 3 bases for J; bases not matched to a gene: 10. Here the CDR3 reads CASRQTGTGLYEQYF. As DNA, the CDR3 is TGTGCCAGCAGACAAACCGGGACAGGCCTCTACGAGCAGTACTTC.

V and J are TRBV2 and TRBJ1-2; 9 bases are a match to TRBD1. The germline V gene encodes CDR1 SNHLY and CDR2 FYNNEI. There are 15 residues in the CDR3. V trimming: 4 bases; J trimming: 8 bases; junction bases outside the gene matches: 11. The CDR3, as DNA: TGTGCCAGCAGTGTTCTACAGGGGGCGAAGGGCGGCTACACCTTC. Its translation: CASSVLQGAKGGYTF.

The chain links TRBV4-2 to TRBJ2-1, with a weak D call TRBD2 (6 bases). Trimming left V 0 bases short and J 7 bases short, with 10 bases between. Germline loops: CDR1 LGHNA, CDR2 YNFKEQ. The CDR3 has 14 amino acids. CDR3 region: CASSQDQGRNEQFF. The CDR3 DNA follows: TGTGCCAGCAGCCAAGATCAAGGGAGGAATGAGCAGTTCTTC.

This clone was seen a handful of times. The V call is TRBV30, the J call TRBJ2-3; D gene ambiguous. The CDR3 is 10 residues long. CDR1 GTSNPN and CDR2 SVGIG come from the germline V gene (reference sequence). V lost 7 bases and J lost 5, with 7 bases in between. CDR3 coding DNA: TGTGCCTTACTGTTAGATACGCAGTATTTT. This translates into CALLLDTQYF.

In DNA form, the CDR3 reads TGTGCCAGCAGTTACAGCGGGGGCCGCACAGATACGCAGTATTTT. This translates into CASSYSGGRTDTQYF. The chain has TRBV6-5 and TRBJ2-3; 8 nucleotides align to TRBD2. This CDR3 has 15 amino acids. Germline values: CDR1 MNHEY, CDR2 SVGAGI. J gave up 1 base and V 2 bases, and 2 bases lay outside the gene matches.

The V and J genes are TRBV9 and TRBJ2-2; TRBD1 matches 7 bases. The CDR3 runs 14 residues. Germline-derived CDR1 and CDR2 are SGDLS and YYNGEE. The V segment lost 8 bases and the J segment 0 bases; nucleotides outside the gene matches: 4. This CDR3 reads CASRQGANTGELFF. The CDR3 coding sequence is TGTGCCAGTCGACAGGGCGCGAACACCGGGGAGCTGTTTTTT.

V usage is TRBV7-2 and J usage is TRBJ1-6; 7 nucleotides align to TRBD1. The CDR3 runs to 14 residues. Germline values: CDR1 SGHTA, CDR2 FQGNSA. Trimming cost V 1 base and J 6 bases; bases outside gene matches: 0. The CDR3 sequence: CASSLDRGNSPLHF. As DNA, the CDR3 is TGTGCCAGCAGCTTAGACAGGGGTAATTCACCCCTCCACTTT.

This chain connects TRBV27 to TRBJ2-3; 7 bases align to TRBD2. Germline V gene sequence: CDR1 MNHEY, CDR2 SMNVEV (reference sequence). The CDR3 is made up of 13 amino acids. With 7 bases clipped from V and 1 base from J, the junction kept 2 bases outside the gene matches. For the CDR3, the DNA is TGTGCCAGCACTAGCGGCGGCACAGATACGCAGTATTTT. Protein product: CASTSGGTDTQYF.

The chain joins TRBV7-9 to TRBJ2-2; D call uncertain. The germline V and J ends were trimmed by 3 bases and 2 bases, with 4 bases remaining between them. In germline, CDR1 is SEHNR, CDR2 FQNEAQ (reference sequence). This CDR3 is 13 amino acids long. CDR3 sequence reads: CASSFTNTGELFF. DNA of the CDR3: TGTGCCAGCAGCTTTACAAACACCGGGGAGCTGTTTTTT.

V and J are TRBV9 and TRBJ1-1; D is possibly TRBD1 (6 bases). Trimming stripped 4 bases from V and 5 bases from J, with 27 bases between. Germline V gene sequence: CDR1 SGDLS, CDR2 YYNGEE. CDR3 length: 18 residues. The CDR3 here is CASSPSLLGAGADTEAFF. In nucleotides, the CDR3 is TGTGCCAGCAGCCCTAGTCTTTTAGGAGCAGGGGCCGATACTGAAGCTTTCTTT. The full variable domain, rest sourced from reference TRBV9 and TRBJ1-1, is DSGVTQTPKHLITATGQRVTLRCSPRSGDLSVYWYQQSLDQGLQFLIQYYNGEERAKGNILERFSAQQFPDLHSELNLSSLELGDSALYFCASSPSLLGAGADTEAFFGQGTRLTVV.

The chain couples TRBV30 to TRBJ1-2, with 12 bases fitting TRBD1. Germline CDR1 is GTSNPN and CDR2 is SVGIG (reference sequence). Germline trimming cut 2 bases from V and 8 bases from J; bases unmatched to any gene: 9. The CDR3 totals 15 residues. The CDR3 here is CAWSLGTGGASGYTF. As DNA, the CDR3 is TGTGCCTGGAGTCTCGGGACAGGGGGCGCAAGCGGCTACACCTTC. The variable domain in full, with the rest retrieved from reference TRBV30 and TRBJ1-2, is SQTIHQWPATLVQPVGSPLSLECTVEGTSNPNLYWYRQAAGRGLQLLFYSVGIGQISSEVPQNLSASRPQDRQFILSSKKLLLSDSGFYLCAWSLGTGGASGYTFGSGTRLTVV.

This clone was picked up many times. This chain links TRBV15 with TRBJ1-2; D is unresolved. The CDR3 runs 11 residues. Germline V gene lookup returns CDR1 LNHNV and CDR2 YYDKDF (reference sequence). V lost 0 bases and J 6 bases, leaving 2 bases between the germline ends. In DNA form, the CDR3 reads TGTGCCACCAGCAGAGACAATGGCTACACCTTC. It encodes CATSRDNGYTF.